Sequencing of this TCR beta chain was carried out in a study of shared clonotypes between healthy human individuals. With regard to this clone: Its specificity is not known.

The data were produced by immunoSEQ multiplex PCR, yet TCRdb's version contains in-frame clones alone and is incomplete. The sample lists about 680,000 clones, around 73% occurring once. Notes on the study in general: Sorted-subset samples were not fully sequenced, rarefaction indicated.

Trimming cost V 4 bases and J 4 bases, with 14 bases left between them. The CDR3 contains 14 residues. The germline gives CDR1 SGHDT, CDR2 YYEEEE. This sequence was found in a woman aged 25-40 years in good health. Sample: memory CD4+ T cells sorted from blood. Subset noted: CD45RA-negative fraction. The chain has TRBV5-6 and TRBJ2-5; D is unresolved. DNA for the CDR3: TGTGCCAGCAGCATGGCAGCAACGGTAGAGACCCAGTACTTC. Amino acids: CASSMAATVETQYF.